These T cell receptor beta chains were read from a single sample in a study of T cell repertoires in cytomegalovirus infection. In TCRdb, the reads were re-called with MiXCR into one record per CDR3 protein. This table has fewer than 350,000 distinct CDR3 sequences, 9% to 9.5% appearing once. The sequencing sample was made of PBMCs. The receptor set was obtained from a human donor in good health (CMV status not recorded). Some clones in this sample may be carry-over from other donors' samples. CDR3s include the opening cysteine and the closing phenylalanine or tryptophan. Fields, in order: J gene, clone size, D gene, V gene, CDR3 DNA, CDR3 protein. D genes are given only for firm matches. Some rows mark clone size as missing; the rest say once, few, many or name a class of expanded clone.

>TRBJ1-2|many|TRBD1|TRBV7-3
TGTGCCAGCAGCCGACAGGGACCTAACTATGGCTACACCTTC
CASSRQGPNYGYTF
>TRBJ1-1|many|-|TRBV7-6
TGTGCCAGCAGCTGGACCCCTGGTACGAGCACTGAAGCTTTCTTT
CASSWTPGTSTEAFF
>TRBJ2-3|few|TRBD1|TRBV7-2
TGTGCCAGCAGCTTAGACAGGGGACAGACGGATACGCAGTATTTT
CASSLDRGQTDTQYF
>TRBJ2-2|few|-|TRBV11-2
TGTGCCAGCAGCTTATTAGATGGGGGGATCACCGGGGAGCTGTTTTTT
CASSLLDGGITGELFF
>TRBJ2-5|few|TRBD1|TRBV13
TGTGCCAGCAGCTTTTGGGGCAGGGGGCTTGAGACCCAGTACTTC
CASSFWGRGLETQYF
>TRBJ1-5|many|-|TRBV7-2
TGTGCCAGCAGCCTGTTGGGGGCGAATCAGCCCCAGCATTTT
CASSLLGANQPQHF
>TRBJ1-5|many|-|TRBV4-1
TGCGCCAGCAGCCAAGGGCTGGGCGGCAGCAATCAGCCCCAGCATTTT
CASSQGLGGSNQPQHF
>TRBJ2-3|few|-|TRBV27
TGTGCCAGCAGTTTCCCGGGCCGAGATACGCAGTATTTT
CASSFPGRDTQYF
>TRBJ2-7|many|-|TRBV28
TGTGCCAGCCGCGACGGGACCTCCGTCGAGCAGTACTTC
CASRDGTSVEQYF
>TRBJ2-6|few|-|TRBV6-6
TGTGCCAGCCGGGGCACGGGGGTGGAAATTCCCAAGATCCCGTCTGGGGCCAACGTCCTGACTTTC
CASRGTGVEIPKIPSGANVLTF
>TRBJ1-1|few|-|TRBV24-1
TGTGCCACCAGTGATTCGTCAGCTAAGGAAGCTTTCTTT
CATSDSSAKEAFF
>TRBJ2-1|many|-|TRBV7-6
TGTGCCAGCAGCTTAGTAGGCAACCACAATGAGCAGTTCTTC
CASSLVGNHNEQFF
>TRBJ1-1|many|-|TRBV7-9
TGTGCCACAGGGCGGACTGAAGCTTTCTTT
CATGRTEAFF
>TRBJ2-7|-|-|TRBV20-1
TGCAGTGCCCCCACGACTAGTGCCTACGAGCAGTACTTC
CSAPTTSAYEQYF
>TRBJ2-4|many|-|TRBV23-1
TGCGCCAGCAGTCAATCGATGGCAGCGCCCAAAAACATTCAGTACTTC
CASSQSMAAPKNIQYF
>TRBJ2-7|few|TRBD1|TRBV28
TGTGCCAGCAGTTTATTGAGCGGGACAGGGTATTCCTACGAGCAGTACTTC
CASSLLSGTGYSYEQYF
>TRBJ2-1|-|TRBD1|TRBV15
TGTGCCACCGCAGGACAGGGTCTTGGTGAGCAGTTCTTC
CATAGQGLGEQFF
>TRBJ1-1|many|-|TRBV7-2
TGTGCCAGCATAAAACCGGGGACAAACACTGAAGCTTTCTTT
CASIKPGTNTEAFF
>TRBJ2-3|-|-|TRBV4-1
TGCGCCAGCAGCCAGGGCCCAAGCGGGAGCACAGATACGCAGTATTTT
CASSQGPSGSTDTQYF
>TRBJ1-3|few|-|TRBV11-2
TGTGCCAGCAGCTTATACGGGGCGAGCGGAAACACCATATATTTT
CASSLYGASGNTIYF
>TRBJ1-1|many|-|TRBV7-2
TGTGCCAGCAGCTTAGTGTGGCAGGGCACTGAAGCTTTCTTT
CASSLVWQGTEAFF
>TRBJ2-2|few|-|TRBV6-8
TGTGCCAGCAGTTACGATTTTGTCGGACCCGGGGAGCTGTTTTTT
CASSYDFVGPGELFF
>TRBJ1-1|many|-|TRBV7-8
TGTGCCAGCAGCTTAGCGATGGCTAGGTCCTGGAACACTGAAGCTTTCTTT
CASSLAMARSWNTEAFF
>TRBJ2-7|-|-|TRBV28
TGTGCCAGCAGTTTTGGGTCAAAAGAGATCTACGAGCAGTACTTC
CASSFGSKEIYEQYF
>TRBJ2-4|few|-|TRBV6-2/TRBV6-3
TGTGCCAGCAGCCGACAGTCTAGGGAGTTTGACATTCAGTACTTC
CASSRQSREFDIQYF
>TRBJ1-1|many|-|TRBV19
TGTGCCAGTAGTATATTAACTGGGGGGCCGAGCACTGAAGCTTTCTTT
CASSILTGGPSTEAFF
>TRBJ1-4|many|-|TRBV7-2
TGTGCCAGCAGACCAGGGGCCTCTATCGAAAAACTGTTTTTT
CASRPGASIEKLFF
>TRBJ1-1|few|-|TRBV3-1
TGTGCCAGCAGAGACAGGAGAGGGGGTACTGAAGCTTTCTTT
CASRDRRGGTEAFF
>TRBJ2-6|many|-|TRBV24-1
TGTGCCACCAGTGAGAGCTCTGGGGCCAACGTCCTGACTTTC
CATSESSGANVLTF
>TRBJ1-1|few|-|TRBV7-9
TGTGCCAGCAGCTTGGGCAGGGAAGATTGGGACACTGAAGCTTTCTTT
CASSLGREDWDTEAFF
>TRBJ1-5|many|TRBD1|TRBV7-2
TGTGCCAGCAGCTTGACTCAGGGGGGGAATCAGCCCCAGCATTTT
CASSLTQGGNQPQHF
>TRBJ2-5|-|TRBD2|TRBV30
TGTGCCTGGAGTCCTCGAAGGGTTGGGACGGGACTAGCGGGACTCCAAGAGACCCAGTACTTC
CAWSPRRVGTGLAGLQETQYF
>TRBJ2-1|many|TRBD2|TRBV7-2
TGTGCCAGCAGCTTAGTGGCTCTTCGCGGGGGAAGTATTCAGCAGTTCTTC
CASSLVALRGGSIQQFF
>TRBJ1-6|many|-|TRBV20-1
TGCAGTGCTAGAGGGGGGGCCTCCGCAGGGTCACCCCTCCACTTT
CSARGGASAGSPLHF
>TRBJ1-1|few|-|TRBV28
TGTGCCAGCCTTACCATGGGGGTTCAAGCTTTCTTT
CASLTMGVQAFF
>TRBJ1-2|few|-|TRBV3-1
TGTGCCAGCAGCGGACCTAACTATGGCTACACCTTC
CASSGPNYGYTF
>TRBJ2-1|many|TRBD2|TRBV7-2
TGTGCCAGCAGAGGGGAGGGTTTGCAGTTCTTC
CASRGEGLQFF
>TRBJ1-1|many|-|TRBV20-1
TGCAGCTCTAGGACACTGACAGGCCGTACTGAAGCTTTCTTT
CSSRTLTGRTEAFF
>TRBJ2-7|-|-|TRBV28
TGTGCCAGCAGTCACTATGGAGCGGTTGACTCCTACGAGCAGTACTTC
CASSHYGAVDSYEQYF
>TRBJ2-7|-|-|TRBV7-8
TGTGCCAGCAGCTTAGAGACAGGTTACGAGCAGTACTTC
CASSLETGYEQYF
>TRBJ1-2|few|TRBD1|TRBV3-1
TGTGCCAGCAGCCAAGTCGACAGGGGATATGGCTACACCTTC
CASSQVDRGYGYTF
>TRBJ2-7|-|TRBD1|TRBV7-6
TGTGCCAACAGCCAAGAGGGGGCTTCCTACGAGCAGTACTTC
CANSQEGASYEQYF
>TRBJ2-7|few|-|TRBV7-3
TGTGCCAGCAGCAGTTCCGGGCCCAGCTACTCCTACGAGCAGTACTTC
CASSSSGPSYSYEQYF
>TRBJ1-1|few|TRBD1|TRBV15
TGTGCCACCAGCAGCAAAACAGGGGGGAACACTGAAGCTTTCTTT
CATSSKTGGNTEAFF
>TRBJ2-7|many|-|TRBV27
TGTGCCAGCAGTTTAACAGGGAGAGGGGAGCAGTACTTC
CASSLTGRGEQYF
>TRBJ2-7|-|-|TRBV6-5
TGTGCCGCCCGGGGGGACATCTCCAACAAGCAGTACTTC
CAARGDISNKQYF
>TRBJ2-3|many|TRBD1|TRBV11-3
TGTGCCAGCAGCCCAGGGGACAGGTGGTCCACAGATACGCAGTATTTT
CASSPGDRWSTDTQYF
>TRBJ1-3|few|-|TRBV4-2
TGTGCCAGCAGCACCCGCCGGCCGGGACCGTTCTCTGGAAACACCATATATTTT
CASSTRRPGPFSGNTIYF
>TRBJ2-5|-|TRBD2|TRBV9
TGTGCCAGCAGCGCCCTCCAAGGGACTAGCGGGAGGGAGACCCAGTACTTC
CASSALQGTSGRETQYF
>TRBJ2-1|many|-|TRBV7-2
TGTGCCAGCAGCTTAAACCCGGGCCATGAGCAGTTCTTC
CASSLNPGHEQFF
>TRBJ2-7|few|TRBD2|TRBV7-2
TGTGCCAGCAGCTTAGCGAGGGCGGGAGGGTTTCGTGAGCAGTACTTC
CASSLARAGGFREQYF